This TCR beta chain was observed in a study of blood T cell repertoires in COVID-19. The assay was immunoSEQ multiplex PCR, and TCRdb's table has in-frame clones only and misses some. This sample has roughly 130,000 clones, with less than 90% found just once. This CDR3 has 19 amino acids. Trimming at V came to 3 bases and at J to 4 bases, leaving 14 bases not matched to a gene. Germline assignment: CDR1 KGHDR and CDR2 SFDVKD. The sequenced sample was peripheral blood. V gene TRBV24-1 combines with J gene TRBJ2-6; TRBD2 matches 7 bases. The clonotype originates from a man in his 70s with acute or convalescent COVID-19. The CDR3 spells CATSDKQFGGKSGANVLTF. In DNA form, the CDR3 reads TGTGCCACCAGTGATAAACAATTCGGGGGGAAAAGCGGGGCCAACGTCCTGACTTTC.